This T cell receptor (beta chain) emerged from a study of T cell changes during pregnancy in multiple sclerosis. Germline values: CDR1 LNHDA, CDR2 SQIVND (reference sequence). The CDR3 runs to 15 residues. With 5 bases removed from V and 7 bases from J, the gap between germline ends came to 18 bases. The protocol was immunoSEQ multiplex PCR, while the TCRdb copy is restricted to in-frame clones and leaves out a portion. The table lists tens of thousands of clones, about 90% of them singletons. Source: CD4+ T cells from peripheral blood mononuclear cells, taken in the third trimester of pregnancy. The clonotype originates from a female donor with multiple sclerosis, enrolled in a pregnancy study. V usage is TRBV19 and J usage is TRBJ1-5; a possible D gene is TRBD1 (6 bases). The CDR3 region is CASSRTAGGGQPQHF. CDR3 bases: TGTGCCAGTAGTCGGACCGCGGGGGGCGGCCAGCCCCAGCATTTT. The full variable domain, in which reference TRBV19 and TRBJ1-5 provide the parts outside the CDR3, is DGGITQSPKYLFRKEGQNVTLSCEQNLNHDAMYWYRQDPGQGLRLIYYSQIVNDFQKGDIAEGYSVSREKKESFPLTVTSAQKNPTAFYLCASSRTAGGGQPQHFGDGTRLSIL.